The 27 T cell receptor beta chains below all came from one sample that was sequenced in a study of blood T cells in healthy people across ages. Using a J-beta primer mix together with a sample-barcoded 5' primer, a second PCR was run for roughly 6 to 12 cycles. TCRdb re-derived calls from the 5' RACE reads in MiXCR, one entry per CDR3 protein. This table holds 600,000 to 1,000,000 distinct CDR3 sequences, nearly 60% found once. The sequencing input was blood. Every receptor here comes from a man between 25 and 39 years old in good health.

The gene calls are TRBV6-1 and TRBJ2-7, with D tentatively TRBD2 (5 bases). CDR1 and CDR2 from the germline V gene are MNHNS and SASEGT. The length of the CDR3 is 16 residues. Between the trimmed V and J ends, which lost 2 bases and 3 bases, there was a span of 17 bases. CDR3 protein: CASSEKPGNHLYEQYF. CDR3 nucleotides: TGTGCCAGCAGTGAAAAACCGGGAAATCATCTCTACGAGCAGTACTTC.

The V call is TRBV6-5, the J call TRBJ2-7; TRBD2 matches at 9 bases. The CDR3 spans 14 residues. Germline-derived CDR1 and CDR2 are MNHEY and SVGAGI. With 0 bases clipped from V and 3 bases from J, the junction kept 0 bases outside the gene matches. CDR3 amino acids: CASSYSSGGYEQYF. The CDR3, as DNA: TGTGCCAGCAGTTACTCTAGCGGGGGCTACGAGCAGTACTTC.

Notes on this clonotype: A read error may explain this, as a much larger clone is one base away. As DNA, the CDR3 is TGTACCAGCAGCTTAGATCCGGGGGGGCTTGAGCAGTTCTTC. This codes for CTSSLDPGGLEQFF. The chain combines TRBV7-9 with TRBJ2-1; 8 bases agree with TRBD2. This CDR3 is 14 amino acids long. Looked up from germline, CDR1 is SEHNR and CDR2 is FQNEAQ (reference sequence).

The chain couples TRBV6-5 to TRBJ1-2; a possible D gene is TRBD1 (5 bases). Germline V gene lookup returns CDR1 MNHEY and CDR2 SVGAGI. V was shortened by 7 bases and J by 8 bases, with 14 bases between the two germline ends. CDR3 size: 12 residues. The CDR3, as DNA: TGTGCCAGCATAGGGCAGGGCGGGGGCTACACCTTC. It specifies CASIGQGGGYTF.

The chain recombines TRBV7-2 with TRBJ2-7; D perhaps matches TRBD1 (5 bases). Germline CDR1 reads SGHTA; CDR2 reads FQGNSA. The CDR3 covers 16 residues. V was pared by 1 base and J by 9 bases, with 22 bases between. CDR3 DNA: TGTGCCAGCAGCTTAGTGGCACAGTCCATCCCCAGGGCGCAGTACTTC. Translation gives CASSLVAQSIPRAQYF.

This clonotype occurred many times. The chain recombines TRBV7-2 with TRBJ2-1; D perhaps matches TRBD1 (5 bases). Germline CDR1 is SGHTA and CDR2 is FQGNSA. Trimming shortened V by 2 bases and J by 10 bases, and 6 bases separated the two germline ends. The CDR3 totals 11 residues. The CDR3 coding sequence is TGTGCCAGCAGCTTATGGGGCGAGCAGTTCTTC. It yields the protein CASSLWGEQFF.

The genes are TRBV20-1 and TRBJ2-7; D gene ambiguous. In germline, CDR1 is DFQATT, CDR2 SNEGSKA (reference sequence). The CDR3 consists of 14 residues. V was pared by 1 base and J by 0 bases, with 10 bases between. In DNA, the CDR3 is TGCAGTGCTAGAGCTGTGTGGGGCTCCTACGAGCAGTACTTC. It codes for CSARAVWGSYEQYF.

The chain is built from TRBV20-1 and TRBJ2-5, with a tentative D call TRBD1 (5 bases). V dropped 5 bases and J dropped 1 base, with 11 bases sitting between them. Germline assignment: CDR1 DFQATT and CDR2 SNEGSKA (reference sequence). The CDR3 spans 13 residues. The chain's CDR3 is CSAPRQSQETQYF. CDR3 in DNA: TGCAGTGCTCCAAGACAGTCCCAAGAGACCCAGTACTTC.

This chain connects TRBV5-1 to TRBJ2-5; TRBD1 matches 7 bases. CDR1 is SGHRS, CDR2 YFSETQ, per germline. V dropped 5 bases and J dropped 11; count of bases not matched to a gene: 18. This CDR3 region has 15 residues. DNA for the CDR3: TGCGCCAGCAGATCAACAGGGGTCTCGTACAATGAGCAGTACTTC. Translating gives CASRSTGVSYNEQYF.

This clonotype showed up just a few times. The CDR3 is CASSVVWGDYNEQFF. The CDR3, as DNA: TGTGCCAGCAGCGTCGTGTGGGGGGATTACAATGAGCAGTTCTTC. This rearrangement joins TRBV5-5 to TRBJ2-1; possibly TRBD2 for D (6 bases). Trimming removed 4 bases at V and 4 bases at J, with 15 bases between. The CDR3 spans 15 residues. Germline V gene data show CDR1 as SGHKS and CDR2 as YYEKEE (reference sequence).

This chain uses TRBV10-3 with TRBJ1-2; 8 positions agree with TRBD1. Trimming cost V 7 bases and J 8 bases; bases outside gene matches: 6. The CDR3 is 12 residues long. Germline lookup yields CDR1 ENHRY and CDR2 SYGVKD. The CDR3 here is CAITEGQGGYTF. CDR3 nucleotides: TGTGCCATCACCGAAGGACAGGGAGGCTACACCTTC.

The CDR3 sequence: CASSLEGIVDNYGYTF. The CDR3 DNA reads as TGTGCCAGCAGCTTAGAGGGTATCGTAGATAACTATGGCTACACCTTC. The rearrangement links TRBV7-2 to TRBJ1-2; unclear D gene. This CDR3 spans 16 amino acids. Germline assignment: CDR1 SGHTA and CDR2 FQGNSA. Trimming removed 1 base from V and 1 base from J, with 13 bases in between. Full variable domain (outside the CDR3, taken from reference TRBV7-2 and TRBJ1-2): GAGVSQSPSNKVTEKGKDVELRCDPISGHTALYWYRQSLGQGLEFLIYFQGNSAPDKSGLPSDRFSAERTGGSVSTLTIQRTQQEDSAVYLCASSLEGIVDNYGYTFGSGTRLTVV.

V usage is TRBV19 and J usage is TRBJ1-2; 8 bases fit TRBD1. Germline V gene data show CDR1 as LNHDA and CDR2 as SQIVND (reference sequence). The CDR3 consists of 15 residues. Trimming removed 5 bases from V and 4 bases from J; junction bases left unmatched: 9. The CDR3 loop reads CASSPGTGPFYGYTF. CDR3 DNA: TGTGCCAGTAGTCCCGGGACAGGTCCCTTCTATGGCTACACCTTC.

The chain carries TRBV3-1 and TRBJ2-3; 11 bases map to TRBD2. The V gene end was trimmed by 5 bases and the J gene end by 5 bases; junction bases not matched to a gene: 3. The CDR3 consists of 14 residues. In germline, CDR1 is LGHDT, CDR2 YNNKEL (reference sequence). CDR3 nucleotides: TGTGCCAGCAGCATCGGACTAGCGGGAGATACGCAGTATTTT. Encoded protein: CASSIGLAGDTQYF.

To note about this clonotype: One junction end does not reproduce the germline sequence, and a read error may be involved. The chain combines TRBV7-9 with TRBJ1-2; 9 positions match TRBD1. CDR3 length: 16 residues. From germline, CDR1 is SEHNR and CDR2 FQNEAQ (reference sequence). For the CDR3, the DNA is TGTGCCGGCAGCTTGGGACAGGGACTCCTTAACTATGGCTACACCTTC. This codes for CAGSLGQGLLNYGYTF.

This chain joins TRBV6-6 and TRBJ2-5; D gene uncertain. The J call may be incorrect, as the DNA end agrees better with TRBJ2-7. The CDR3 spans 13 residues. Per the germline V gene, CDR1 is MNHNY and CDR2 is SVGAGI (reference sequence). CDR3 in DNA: TGTGCCAGCAGTTACGGGAAGATGTACGAGCAGTACTTC. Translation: CASSYGKMYEQYF.

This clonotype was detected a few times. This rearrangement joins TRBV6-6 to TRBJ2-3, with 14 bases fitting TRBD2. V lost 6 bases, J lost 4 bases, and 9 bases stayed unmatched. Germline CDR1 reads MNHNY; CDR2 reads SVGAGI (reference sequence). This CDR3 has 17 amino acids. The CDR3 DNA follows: TGTGCCAGCAGCCGACCCGGGACTAGCGGGAGTGCAGATACGCAGTATTTT. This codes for CASSRPGTSGSADTQYF.

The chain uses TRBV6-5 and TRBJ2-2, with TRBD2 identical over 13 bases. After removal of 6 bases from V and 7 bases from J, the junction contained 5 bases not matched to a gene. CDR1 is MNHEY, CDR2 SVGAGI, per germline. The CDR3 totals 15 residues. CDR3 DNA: TGTGCCAGCAGCCCAACTAGCGGGGGGGGCGGGGAGCTGTTTTTT. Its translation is CASSPTSGGGGELFF.

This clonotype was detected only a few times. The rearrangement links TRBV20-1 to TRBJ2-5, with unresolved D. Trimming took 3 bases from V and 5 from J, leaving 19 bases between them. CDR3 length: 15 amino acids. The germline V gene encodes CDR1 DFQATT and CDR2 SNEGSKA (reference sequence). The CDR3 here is CSASMFVDLRETQYF. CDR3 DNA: TGCAGTGCTAGTATGTTTGTCGACCTGCGCGAGACCCAGTACTTC.

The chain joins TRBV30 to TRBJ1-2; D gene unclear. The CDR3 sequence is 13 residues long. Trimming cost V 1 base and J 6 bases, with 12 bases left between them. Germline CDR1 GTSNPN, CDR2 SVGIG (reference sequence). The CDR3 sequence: CAWSGPGPNGYTF. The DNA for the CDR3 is TGTGCCTGGAGTGGGCCTGGGCCGAATGGCTACACCTTC.

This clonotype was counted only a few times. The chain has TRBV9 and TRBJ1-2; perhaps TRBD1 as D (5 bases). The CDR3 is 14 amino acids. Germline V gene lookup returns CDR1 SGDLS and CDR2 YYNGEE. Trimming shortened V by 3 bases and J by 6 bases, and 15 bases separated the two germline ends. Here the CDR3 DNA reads TGTGCCAGCAGCGGGGCCGGGACGATCGATGGCTACACCTTC. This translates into CASSGAGTIDGYTF.

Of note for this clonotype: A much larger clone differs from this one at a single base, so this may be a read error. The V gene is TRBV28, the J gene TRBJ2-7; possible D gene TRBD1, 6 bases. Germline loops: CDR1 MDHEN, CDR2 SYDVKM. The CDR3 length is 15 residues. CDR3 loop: CASSPRQDSSYERYF. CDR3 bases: TGTGCCAGCAGCCCGAGACAGGACAGCTCCTACGAGCGGTACTTC.

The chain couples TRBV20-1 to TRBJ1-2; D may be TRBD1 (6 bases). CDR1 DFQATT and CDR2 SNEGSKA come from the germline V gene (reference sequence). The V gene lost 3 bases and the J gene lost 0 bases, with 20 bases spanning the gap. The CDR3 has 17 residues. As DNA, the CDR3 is TGCAGTGCTAGTGGCGCACCCGGGGACACCTCTAACTATGGCTACACCTTC. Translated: CSASGAPGDTSNYGYTF.

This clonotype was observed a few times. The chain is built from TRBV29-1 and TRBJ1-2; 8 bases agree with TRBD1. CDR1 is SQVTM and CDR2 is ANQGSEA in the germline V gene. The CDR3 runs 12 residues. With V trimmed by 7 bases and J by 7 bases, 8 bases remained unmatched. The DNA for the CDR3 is TGCAGCGCAGCACAGGGGGGGGCTGGCTACACCTTC. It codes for CSAAQGGAGYTF.

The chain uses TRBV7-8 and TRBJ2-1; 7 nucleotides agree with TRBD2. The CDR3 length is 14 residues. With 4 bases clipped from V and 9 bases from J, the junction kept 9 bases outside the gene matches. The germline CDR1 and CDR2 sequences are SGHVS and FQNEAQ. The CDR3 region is CASSSKTSVVEQFF. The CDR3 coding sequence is TGTGCCAGCAGCTCCAAAACTAGCGTTGTTGAGCAGTTCTTC. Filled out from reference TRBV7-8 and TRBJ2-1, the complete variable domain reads GAGVSQSPRYKVAKRGQDVALRCDPISGHVSLFWYQQALGQGPEFLTYFQNEAQLDKSGLPSDRFFAERPEGSVSTLKIQRTQQEDSAVYLCASSSKTSVVEQFFGPGTRLTVL.

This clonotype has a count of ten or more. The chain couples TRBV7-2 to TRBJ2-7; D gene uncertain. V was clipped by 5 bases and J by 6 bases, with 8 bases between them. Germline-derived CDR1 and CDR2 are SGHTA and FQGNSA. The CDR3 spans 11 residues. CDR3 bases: TGTGCCAGCAGCCCCCGGTCCGAGCAGTACTTC. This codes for CASSPRSEQYF.

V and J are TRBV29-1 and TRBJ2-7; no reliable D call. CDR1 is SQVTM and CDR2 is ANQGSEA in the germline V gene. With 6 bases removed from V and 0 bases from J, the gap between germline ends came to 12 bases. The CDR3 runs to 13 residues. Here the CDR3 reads CSVMTLLSYEQYF. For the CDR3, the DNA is TGCAGCGTCATGACATTGCTCTCCTACGAGCAGTACTTC.